Listed below are T cell receptor beta chains from one sample, sequenced in a study of cytomegalovirus exposure and HLA in healthy donors. The protocol was immunoSEQ multiplex PCR, while the TCRdb copy is restricted to in-frame clones and leaves out a portion. The table lists just over 150,000 clones, more than 75% of them singletons. Source material: PBMCs. These TCRs come from a woman between 18 and 30 years old in good health and CMV-seronegative. The CDR3 runs from the conserved cysteine through the conserved F or W. The D gene is left open where the match is weak. Only part of the rows carry a size: once, few, many, or a class if the clone is expanded.

-,-,TRBJ2-7,TRBV6-5,TGTGCCAGCAGTTTATCGGGGGGCTCTCCCTACGAGCAGTACTTC,CASSLSGGSPYEQYF
-,-,TRBJ2-7,TRBV27,TGTGCCAGCAGTTTAAGGGGCGAGCAGTACTTC,CASSLRGEQYF
-,-,TRBJ1-2,TRBV18,TGTGCCAGCTCCCTCAAGGGAGAGGACTATGGCTACACCTTC,CASSLKGEDYGYTF
-,-,TRBJ1-6,TRBV14,TGTGCCAGCAGCCCCTCGGCGGCGAGCTCCTATAATTCACCCCTCCACTTT,CASSPSAASSYNSPLHF
-,-,TRBJ2-1,TRBV10-3,TGTGCCATCAGTGACCTAACGGGTGGTACTACCTCCCGGACAAATGAGCAGTTCTTC,CAISDLTGGTTSRTNEQFF
-,TRBD1,TRBJ1-2,TRBV7-6,TGTGCCAGCAGCCGGAACTCGGCAGGGGGCAGCTATGGCTACACCTTC,CASSRNSAGGSYGYTF
-,-,TRBJ1-2,TRBV19,TGTGCCAGTAGTATAGATCTCGAGGAAGGCTACACCTTC,CASSIDLEEGYTF
-,-,TRBJ2-3,TRBV6-5,TGTGCCAGCAGCCGCAGCAGGGCAGATACGCAGTATTTT,CASSRSRADTQYF
-,-,TRBJ2-1,TRBV5-1,TGCGCCAGCAGCTTGGGGGACTTCTACAATGAGCAGTTCTTC,CASSLGDFYNEQFF
-,-,TRBJ2-2,TRBV27,TGTGCCAGCAGTAGCGTCACCGGGGAGCTGTTTTTT,CASSSVTGELFF
-,TRBD2,TRBJ2-7,TRBV28,TGTGCCAGCAGATTAGCGGGAGGGGGGTCCTACGAGCAGTACTTC,CASRLAGGGSYEQYF
-,-,TRBJ1-4,TRBV9,TGTGCCAGCAGCGCCCACGGAGGGCATAATGAAAAACTGTTTTTT,CASSAHGGHNEKLFF
-,TRBD2,TRBJ2-2,TRBV4-3,TGCGCCAGCAGCTTCCTAGCGGGTTCCGGGGAGCTGTTTTTT,CASSFLAGSGELFF
-,TRBD1,TRBJ2-3,TRBV11-2,TGTGCCAGCAGCTTAGGAGGACAGGTCCCCACAGATACGCAGTATTTT,CASSLGGQVPTDTQYF
-,TRBD1,TRBJ1-2,TRBV29-1,TGCAGCGTTGAAGGGGACAGAGTTAACTATGGCTACACCTTC,CSVEGDRVNYGYTF
-,-,TRBJ2-1,TRBV28,TGTGCCAGCAGTGTAGCGACGACTAGCAATGAGCAGTTCTTC,CASSVATTSNEQFF
-,TRBD2,TRBJ2-1,TRBV29-1,TGCAGCGTTGAAGATCTGGCCGGGGGGAAGCAGTTCTTC,CSVEDLAGGKQFF
-,-,TRBJ2-1,TRBV7-6,TGTGCCAGCACCTTGGGGGCGGATGGTGAGCAGTTCTTC,CASTLGADGEQFF
-,-,TRBJ2-5,TRBV11-2,TGTGCCAGCAGCGCCCGGGACAATTGTAAGCAGTACTTC,CASSARDNCKQYF
-,-,TRBJ2-7,TRBV6-1,TGTGCCAGCACCTCAGGGGTCCACGAGCAGTACTTC,CASTSGVHEQYF
-,TRBD1,TRBJ2-7,TRBV6-1,TGTGCCAGCAGACCGGGACAGACTGACTCTGACGAGCAGTACTTC,CASRPGQTDSDEQYF
-,TRBD1,TRBJ2-5,TRBV9,TGTGCCAGCAGCGCCCGGGACAGGGGGCCGCAAGAGACCCAGTACTTC,CASSARDRGPQETQYF
-,TRBD1,TRBJ2-7,TRBV7-6,TGTGCCAGCAGCTATTCCGGGACAGGGGATCCGGGGGAGCAGTACTTC,CASSYSGTGDPGEQYF
-,-,TRBJ1-6,TRBV5-1,TGCGCCAGCAGTTATGAACCATCCAAGAGTTCACCCCTCCACTTT,CASSYEPSKSSPLHF
-,-,TRBJ2-6,TRBV5-1,TGCGCCAGCAGCTTGGGCGCTGGGGCCAACGTCCTGACTTTC,CASSLGAGANVLTF
-,TRBD1,TRBJ1-2,TRBV6-5,TGTGCCAGCAGCCCCCAGGGGGGCTATGGCTACACCTTC,CASSPQGGYGYTF
-,-,TRBJ1-3,TRBV6-6,TGTGCCAGCAGCCCCGGGGGGCGCACCATATATTTT,CASSPGGRTIYF
-,-,TRBJ2-1,TRBV29-1,TGCAGCGCCTCCTTGAGCTCCTACAATGAGCAGTTCTTC,CSASLSSYNEQFF
once,-,TRBJ1-1,TRBV2,TGTGCCAGCAGTGACAACTTTAACACTGAAGCTTTCTTT,CASSDNFNTEAFF
-,TRBD1,TRBJ2-7,TRBV7-9,TGTGCCAGCAGCTTAGGGACAGGGCTGTTTGGGCAGTACTTC,CASSLGTGLFGQYF
-,TRBD2,TRBJ2-7,TRBV6-5,TGTGCCAGCACCCGGCGGGTAGCGGGGGGTTACGAGCAGTACTTC,CASTRRVAGGYEQYF
-,-,TRBJ1-4,TRBV6-5,TGTGCCAGCAGTTCCCTCGGGGGACGGGTCGAAAAACTGTTTTTT,CASSSLGGRVEKLFF
few,-,TRBJ2-1,TRBV6-6,TGTGCCAGCAGTTCAGCGGGCCTCTACAATGAGCAGTTCTTC,CASSSAGLYNEQFF
once,-,TRBJ1-2,TRBV10-2,TGCGCCAGCAGCGATGGACAGCGAGTTTTCTATGGCTACACCTTC,CASSDGQRVFYGYTF
-,-,TRBJ1-4,TRBV30,TGTGCCTGGAGTGTAGGGGTTGCAACTAATGAAAAACTGTTTTTT,CAWSVGVATNEKLFF
-,TRBD2,TRBJ2-7,TRBV28,TGTGCCAGCAGGGGACTAGCAGAGTCCTACGAGCAGTACTTC,CASRGLAESYEQYF
-,-,TRBJ1-5,TRBV28,TGTGCCAGCAGTTTGTCAGGGTCCCAGCCCCAGCATTTT,CASSLSGSQPQHF
few,-,TRBJ2-5,TRBV7-6,TGTGCCAGCAGCTTACGGGGTGGTGATGGGTACCAAGAGACCCAGTACTTC,CASSLRGGDGYQETQYF
few,TRBD1,TRBJ1-4,TRBV6-4,TGTGCCAGCAGTGACGGGACAGGGAATGAAAAACTGTTTTTT,CASSDGTGNEKLFF
-,TRBD1,TRBJ1-4,TRBV5-1,TGCGCCAGCAAGGGGACAGCTCCTAATGAAAAACTGTTTTTT,CASKGTAPNEKLFF
-,-,TRBJ2-1,TRBV7-9,TGTGCCAGCAGCCGAGACACAGGGCCGAGCTCCTACAATGAGCAGTTCTTC,CASSRDTGPSSYNEQFF
once,TRBD2,TRBJ2-2,TRBV4-1,TGCGCCAGCAGCACCCTAGCGGGGACCGGGGAGCTGTTTTTT,CASSTLAGTGELFF
-,-,TRBJ1-4,TRBV30,TGTGCCTGGAGTGCTGGGACTTCAAGGGGGGGAAAACTGTTTTTT,CAWSAGTSRGGKLFF
once,-,TRBJ2-2,TRBV15,TGTGCCACCAGCAGAGGGACAGCGGGATCCGGGGAGCTGTTTTTT,CATSRGTAGSGELFF
-,-,TRBJ1-2,TRBV19,TGTGCCAGTAGTATAGCGGCTTCGAGGGCCTATGGCTACACCTTC,CASSIAASRAYGYTF
-,TRBD2,TRBJ2-3,TRBV6-1,TGTGCCAGCAGGGGGGACTACACAGATACGCAGTATTTT,CASRGDYTDTQYF
-,TRBD1,TRBJ2-7,TRBV28,TGTGCCAGCAGATTACCCGGGACAGGGAGGTACGAGCAGTACTTC,CASRLPGTGRYEQYF
-,-,TRBJ2-4,TRBV2,TGTGCCAGCAGGGGAGACAGGTTAGCCATGGGCATTCAGTACTTC,CASRGDRLAMGIQYF
-,TRBD1,TRBJ1-1,TRBV19,TGTGCCAGTAGCCTCAGGGGGCGCAGGGAAACTTTCTTT,CASSLRGRRETFF
-,-,TRBJ2-3,TRBV7-2,TGTGCCAGCAGCCTGGACACGGGCAGGGGTACAGATACGCAGTATTTT,CASSLDTGRGTDTQYF
-,TRBD2,TRBJ2-7,TRBV19,TGTGCCAGTAAAGGCGGGAGTTATGACGAGCAGTACTTC,CASKGGSYDEQYF
-,TRBD1,TRBJ1-2,TRBV7-2,TGTGCCAGCAGCTTAGACAGGGGTGGTGGCTACACCTTC,CASSLDRGGGYTF
-,TRBD1,TRBJ2-5,TRBV7-9,TGTGCCAGCAGCTGGGACAGGACTGAAGAGACCCAGTACTTC,CASSWDRTEETQYF
-,TRBD2,TRBJ2-3,TRBV5-1,TGCGCCAGCAAGTGGGGACTAGCGGGGTACACAGATACGCAGTATTTT,CASKWGLAGYTDTQYF
few,TRBD2,TRBJ2-7,TRBV30,TGTGCCTGGAGCGGGGGGTATTCCTACGAGCAGTACTTC,CAWSGGYSYEQYF
-,-,TRBJ1-1,TRBV7-9,TGTGCCAGCAGCTTAGACGGGAGCGAGGGTGCTGAAGCTTTCTTT,CASSLDGSEGAEAFF
-,-,TRBJ1-1,TRBV5-1,TGCGCCAGCAGCTGGGGGGGCGGAGGGGCCACTGAAGCTTTCTTT,CASSWGGGGATEAFF